Following are 3 T cell receptor beta chains from one sample sequenced in a study of molecular identifiers for immune sequencing clone quantification. TCRdb re-called the PCR reads through MiXCR, storing one row per CDR3 protein. This sample has tens of thousands of distinct CDR3 sequences; 15% to 20% occur once, and the top ten carry approximately 1.5%. Sequenced input: naive CD8+ T cells from blood, with Jurkat cell RNA spiked in. Subset of the sample: FACS-sorted CD8+CD4-CCR7+CD45RA+ naive T cells. The receptors here all came from a human donor in good health. Some libraries in this study had Jurkat cell RNA spiked in.

This clonotype showed up many times. V gene TRBV7-8 combines with J gene TRBJ1-1, with no clear D. The CDR3 totals 15 residues. V gave up 4 bases and J gave up 0 bases, with 12 bases separating them. Per germline, CDR1 SGHVS and CDR2 FQNEAQ. The CDR3 here is CASSSPGVMNTEAFF. The DNA of the CDR3 is TGTGCCAGCAGCTCCCCCGGGGTCATGAACACTGAAGCTTTCTTT.

To note about this clonotype: A much larger clone lies one base from this, so it may be a read error. The chain joins TRBV5-6 to TRBJ1-5, with TRBD1 as a possible D gene (6 bases). The CDR3 contains 16 residues. Germline assignment: CDR1 SGHDT and CDR2 YYEEEE. CDR3 protein: CASGFETGTWDQPQHF. DNA for the CDR3: TGTGCCAGCGGCTTCGAGACAGGAACCTGGGATCAGCCCCAGCATTTT.

This clonotype was counted ten times or more. This chain joins TRBV4-1 and TRBJ2-7, with a tentative D call TRBD2 (5 bases). This CDR3 is built from 14 residues. Germline V gene sequence: CDR1 MGHRA, CDR2 YSYEKL. Deletions cut 1 base from V and 4 bases from J, with 11 bases between. CDR3 coding DNA: TGCGCCAGCAGCCAAGCACTAGACTCGTACGAGCAGTACTTC. Amino acids: CASSQALDSYEQYF.